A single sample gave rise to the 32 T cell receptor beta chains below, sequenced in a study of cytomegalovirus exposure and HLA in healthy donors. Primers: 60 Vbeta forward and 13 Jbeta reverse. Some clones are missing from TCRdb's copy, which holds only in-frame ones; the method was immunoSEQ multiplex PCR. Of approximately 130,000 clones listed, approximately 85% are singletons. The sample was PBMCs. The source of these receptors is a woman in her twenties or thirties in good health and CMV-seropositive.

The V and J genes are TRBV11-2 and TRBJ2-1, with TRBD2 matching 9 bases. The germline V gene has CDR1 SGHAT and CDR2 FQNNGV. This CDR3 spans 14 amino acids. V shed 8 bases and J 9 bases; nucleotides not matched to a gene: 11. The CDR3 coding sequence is TGTGCCAGCTCGAGGTTAGCGGGGGTGGGTGAGCAGTTCTTC. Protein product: CASSRLAGVGEQFF.

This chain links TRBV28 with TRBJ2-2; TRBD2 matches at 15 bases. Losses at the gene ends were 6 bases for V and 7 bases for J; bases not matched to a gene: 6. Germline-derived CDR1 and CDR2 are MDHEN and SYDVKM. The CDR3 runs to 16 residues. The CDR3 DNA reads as TGTGCCAGCAGGTGGACTAGCGGGGGGGCAAACGGGGAGCTGTTTTTT. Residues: CASRWTSGGANGELFF.

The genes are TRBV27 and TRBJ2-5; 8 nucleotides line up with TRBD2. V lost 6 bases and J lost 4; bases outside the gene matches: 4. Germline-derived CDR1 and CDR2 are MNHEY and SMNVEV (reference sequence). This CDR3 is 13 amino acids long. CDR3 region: CASRPLAGETQYF. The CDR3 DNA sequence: TGTGCCAGCAGGCCCCTAGCGGGAGAGACCCAGTACTTC.

The CDR3 here is CASRAGEKLFF. CDR3 DNA: TGTGCCAGCAGGGCAGGTGAAAAACTGTTTTTT. The chain uses TRBV6-1 and TRBJ1-4; D is ambiguous. The CDR3 totals 11 residues. Trimming stripped 6 bases from V and 7 bases from J, with 6 bases between. Per germline, CDR1 MNHNS and CDR2 SASEGT.

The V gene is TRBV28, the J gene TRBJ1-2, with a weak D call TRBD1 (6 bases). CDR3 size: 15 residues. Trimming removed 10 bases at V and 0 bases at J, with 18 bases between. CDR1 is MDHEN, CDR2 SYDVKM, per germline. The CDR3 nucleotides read TGTGCCACCCAGGGACATTTTAAAGCTAACTATGGCTACACCTTC. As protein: CATQGHFKANYGYTF.

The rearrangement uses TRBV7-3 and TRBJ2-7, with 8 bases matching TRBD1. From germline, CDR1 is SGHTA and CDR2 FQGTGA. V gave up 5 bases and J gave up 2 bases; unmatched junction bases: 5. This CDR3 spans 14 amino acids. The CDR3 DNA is TGTGCCAGCAGCCCTGGACAGGGCCCCTACGAGCAGTACTTC. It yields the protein CASSPGQGPYEQYF.

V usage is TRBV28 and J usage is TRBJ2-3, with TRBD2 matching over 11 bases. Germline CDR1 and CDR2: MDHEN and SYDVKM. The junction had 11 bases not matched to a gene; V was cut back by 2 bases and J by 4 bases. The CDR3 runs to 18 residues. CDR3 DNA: TGTGCCAGCAGTTTACCCGGGACTAGCGGCGGGGAGGCAGATACGCAGTATTTT. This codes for CASSLPGTSGGEADTQYF.

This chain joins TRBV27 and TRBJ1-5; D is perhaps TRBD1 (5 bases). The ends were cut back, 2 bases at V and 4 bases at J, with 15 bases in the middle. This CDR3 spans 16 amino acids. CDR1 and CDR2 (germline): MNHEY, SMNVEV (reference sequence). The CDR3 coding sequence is TGTGCCAGCAGTTTAATAGCGGGGACGGGGAATCAGCCCCAGCATTTT. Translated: CASSLIAGTGNQPQHF.

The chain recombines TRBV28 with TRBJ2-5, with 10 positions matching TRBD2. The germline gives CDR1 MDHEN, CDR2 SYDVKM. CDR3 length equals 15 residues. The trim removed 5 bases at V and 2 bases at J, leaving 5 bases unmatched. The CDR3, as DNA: TGTGCCAGCAGTCCTCCGGGACTAGCGCAAGAGACCCAGTACTTC. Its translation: CASSPPGLAQETQYF.

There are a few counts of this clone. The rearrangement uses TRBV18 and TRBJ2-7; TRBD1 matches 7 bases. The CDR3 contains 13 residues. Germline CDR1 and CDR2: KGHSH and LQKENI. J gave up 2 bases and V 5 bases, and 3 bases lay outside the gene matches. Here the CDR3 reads CASSSGQPYEQYF. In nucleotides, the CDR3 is TGTGCCAGCTCATCGGGACAGCCCTACGAGCAGTACTTC.

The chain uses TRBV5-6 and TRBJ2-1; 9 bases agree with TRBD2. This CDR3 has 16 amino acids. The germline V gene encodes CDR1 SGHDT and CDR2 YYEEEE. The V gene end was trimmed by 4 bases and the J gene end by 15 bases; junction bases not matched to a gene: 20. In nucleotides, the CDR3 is TGTGCCAGCAGCGTAGCTGGGGGCCGTATAGCGGGAGCTTTGTTCTTC. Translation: CASSVAGGRIAGALFF.

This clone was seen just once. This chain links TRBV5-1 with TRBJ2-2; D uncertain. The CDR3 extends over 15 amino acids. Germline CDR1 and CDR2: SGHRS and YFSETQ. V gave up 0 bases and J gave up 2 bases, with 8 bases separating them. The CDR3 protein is CASSLGGRNTGELFF. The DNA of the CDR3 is TGCGCCAGCAGCTTGGGAGGCCGTAACACCGGGGAGCTGTTTTTT.

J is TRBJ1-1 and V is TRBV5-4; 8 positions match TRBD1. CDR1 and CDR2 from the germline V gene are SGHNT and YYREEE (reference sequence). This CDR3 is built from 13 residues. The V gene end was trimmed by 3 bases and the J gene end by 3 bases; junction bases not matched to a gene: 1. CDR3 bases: TGTGCCAGCAGCTGGGGACAGGACACTGAAGCTTTCTTT. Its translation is CASSWGQDTEAFF.

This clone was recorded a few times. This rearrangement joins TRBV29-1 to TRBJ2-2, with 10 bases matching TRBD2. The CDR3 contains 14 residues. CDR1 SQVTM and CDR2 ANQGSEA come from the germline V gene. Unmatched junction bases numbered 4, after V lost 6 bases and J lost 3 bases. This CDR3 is CSVLAGADTGELFF. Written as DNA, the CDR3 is TGCAGCGTCCTAGCGGGAGCGGACACCGGGGAGCTGTTTTTT.

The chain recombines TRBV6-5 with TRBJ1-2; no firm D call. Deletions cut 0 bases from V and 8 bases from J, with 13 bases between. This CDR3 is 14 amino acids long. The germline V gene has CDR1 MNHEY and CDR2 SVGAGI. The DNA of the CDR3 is TGTGCCAGCAGTTACTCGTTGACCGGGGAAGGCTACACCTTC. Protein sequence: CASSYSLTGEGYTF.

In nucleotides, the CDR3 is TGCGCCAGCAGCTTGGCGGGGTTCGACAATGAGCAGTTCTTC. It is translated as CASSLAGFDNEQFF. This rearrangement joins TRBV5-1 to TRBJ2-1; tentatively, D is TRBD2 (5 bases). The V end lost 0 bases, the J end lost 5 bases, and 9 bases lay between the germline ends. Germline V CDR1 and CDR2: SGHRS, YFSETQ. The CDR3 totals 14 residues.

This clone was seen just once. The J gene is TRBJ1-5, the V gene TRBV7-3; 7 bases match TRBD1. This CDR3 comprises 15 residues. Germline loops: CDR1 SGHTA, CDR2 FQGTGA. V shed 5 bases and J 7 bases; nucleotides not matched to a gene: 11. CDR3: CASSIYRGLGQPQHF. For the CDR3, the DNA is TGTGCCAGCAGCATCTACAGGGGCCTGGGGCAGCCCCAGCATTTT.

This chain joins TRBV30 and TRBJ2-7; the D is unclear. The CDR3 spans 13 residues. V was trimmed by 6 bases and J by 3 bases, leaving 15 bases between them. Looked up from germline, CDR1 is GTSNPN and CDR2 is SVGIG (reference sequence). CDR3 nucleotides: TGTGCCTGCCAGCCCGCGAGAGGCTACGAGCAGTACTTC. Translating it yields CACQPARGYEQYF.

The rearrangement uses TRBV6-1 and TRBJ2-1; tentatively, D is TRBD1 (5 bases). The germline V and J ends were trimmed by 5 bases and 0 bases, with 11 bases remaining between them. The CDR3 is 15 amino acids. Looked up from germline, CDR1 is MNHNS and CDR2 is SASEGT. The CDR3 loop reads CASSSQAFSYNEQFF. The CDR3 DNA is TGTGCCAGCAGTTCACAGGCCTTCTCCTACAATGAGCAGTTCTTC.

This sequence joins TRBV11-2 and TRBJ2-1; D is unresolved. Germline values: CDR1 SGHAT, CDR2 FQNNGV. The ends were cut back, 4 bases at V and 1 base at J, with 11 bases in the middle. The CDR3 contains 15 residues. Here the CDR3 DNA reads TGTGCCAGCAGCTCCGGTCTCAATTCCTACAATGAGCAGTTCTTC. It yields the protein CASSSGLNSYNEQFF.

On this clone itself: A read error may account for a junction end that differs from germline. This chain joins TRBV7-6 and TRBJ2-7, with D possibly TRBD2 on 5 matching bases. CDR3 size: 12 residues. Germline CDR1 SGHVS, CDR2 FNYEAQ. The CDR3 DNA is TGTGCCAGCGGCTTACGAGGGAACGAGCAGTACTTC. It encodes CASGLRGNEQYF.

The CDR3 here is CATSRGGSGNTIYF. CDR3 DNA sequence: TGTGCCACCAGCAGAGGAGGGTCCGGAAACACCATATATTTT. V gene TRBV15 combines with J gene TRBJ1-3; D is undetermined. The V and J ends lost 1 base and 4 bases respectively, with 8 bases between them. CDR3 size: 14 residues. Germline CDR1 and CDR2: LNHNV and YYDKDF (reference sequence).

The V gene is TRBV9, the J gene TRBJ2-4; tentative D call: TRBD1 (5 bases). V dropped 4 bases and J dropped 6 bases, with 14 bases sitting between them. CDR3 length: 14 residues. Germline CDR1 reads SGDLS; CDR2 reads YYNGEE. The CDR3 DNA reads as TGTGCCAGCAGCCAGGGTGTGGGGATAAACATTCAGTACTTC. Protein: CASSQGVGINIQYF.

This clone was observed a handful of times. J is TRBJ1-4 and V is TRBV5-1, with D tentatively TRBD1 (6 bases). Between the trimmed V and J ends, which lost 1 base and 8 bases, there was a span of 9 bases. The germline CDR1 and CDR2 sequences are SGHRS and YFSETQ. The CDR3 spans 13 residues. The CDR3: CASSLNREEKLFF. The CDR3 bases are TGCGCCAGCAGCTTGAACAGGGAGGAAAAACTGTTTTTT.

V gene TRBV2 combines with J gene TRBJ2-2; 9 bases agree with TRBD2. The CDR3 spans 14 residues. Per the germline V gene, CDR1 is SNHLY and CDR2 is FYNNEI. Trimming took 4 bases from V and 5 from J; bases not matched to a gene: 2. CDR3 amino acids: CASSGLAETGELFF. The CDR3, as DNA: TGTGCCAGCAGTGGACTAGCGGAAACCGGGGAGCTGTTTTTT.

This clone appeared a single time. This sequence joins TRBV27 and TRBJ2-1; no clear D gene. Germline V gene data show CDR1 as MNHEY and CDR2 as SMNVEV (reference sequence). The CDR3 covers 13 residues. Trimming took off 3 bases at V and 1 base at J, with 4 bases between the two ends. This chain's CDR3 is CASSFGSYNEQFF. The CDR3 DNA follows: TGTGCCAGCAGTTTCGGGTCCTACAATGAGCAGTTCTTC.

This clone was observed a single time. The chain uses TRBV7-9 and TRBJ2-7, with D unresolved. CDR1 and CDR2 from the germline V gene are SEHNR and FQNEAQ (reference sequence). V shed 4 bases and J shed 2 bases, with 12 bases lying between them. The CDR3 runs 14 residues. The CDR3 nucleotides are TGTGCCAGCAGCTCACAGCACGAGCCCTACGAGCAGTACTTC. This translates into CASSSQHEPYEQYF.

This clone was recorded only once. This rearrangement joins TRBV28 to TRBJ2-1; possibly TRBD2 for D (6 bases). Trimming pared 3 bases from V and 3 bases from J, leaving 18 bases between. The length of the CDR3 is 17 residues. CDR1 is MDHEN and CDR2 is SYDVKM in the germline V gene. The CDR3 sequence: CASSLGGAEVFYNEQFF. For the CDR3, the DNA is TGTGCCAGCAGTTTGGGAGGTGCGGAGGTATTCTACAATGAGCAGTTCTTC.

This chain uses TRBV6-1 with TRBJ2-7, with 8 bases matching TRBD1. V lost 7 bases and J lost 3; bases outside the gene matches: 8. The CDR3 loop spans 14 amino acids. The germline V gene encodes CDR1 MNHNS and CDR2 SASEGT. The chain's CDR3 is CASIGQGKGYEQYF. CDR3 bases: TGTGCCAGCATTGGACAGGGAAAGGGCTACGAGCAGTACTTC.

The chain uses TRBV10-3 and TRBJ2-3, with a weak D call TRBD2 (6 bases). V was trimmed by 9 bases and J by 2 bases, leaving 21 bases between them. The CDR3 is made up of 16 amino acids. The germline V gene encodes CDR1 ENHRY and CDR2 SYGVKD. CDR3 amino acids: CAINLSGPLYTDTQYF. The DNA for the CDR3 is TGTGCCATAAACCTCAGCGGGCCACTCTACACAGATACGCAGTATTTT.

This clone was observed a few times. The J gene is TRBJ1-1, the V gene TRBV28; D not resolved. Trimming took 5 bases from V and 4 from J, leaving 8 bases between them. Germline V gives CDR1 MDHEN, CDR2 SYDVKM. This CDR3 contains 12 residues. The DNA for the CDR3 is TGTGCCAGCAGTGCGGTGAGCACTGAAGCTTTCTTT. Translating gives CASSAVSTEAFF. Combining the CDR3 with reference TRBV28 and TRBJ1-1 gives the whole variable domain DVKVTQSSRYLVKRTGEKVFLECVQDMDHENMFWYRQDPGLGLRLIYFSYDVKMKEKGDIPEGYSVSREKKERFSLILESASTNQTSMYLCASSAVSTEAFFGQGTRLTVV.

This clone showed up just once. CDR3 amino acids: CASSLNPAGELFF. DNA for the CDR3: TGTGCCAGCAGTTTGAACCCGGCCGGGGAGCTGTTTTTT. V and J are TRBV27 and TRBJ2-2; D gene ambiguous. Trimming removed 3 bases from V and 6 bases from J, with 8 bases in between. The CDR3 has 13 amino acids. CDR1 and CDR2 (germline): MNHEY, SMNVEV (reference sequence).